These T cell receptor beta chains were read from a single sample in a study of T cell changes during pregnancy in multiple sclerosis. Using immunoSEQ multiplex PCR, the repertoire was profiled, and TCRdb retains in-frame clones only, with some absent. The sample has some 46,000 clones, around 93% seen once; the top ten hold 2% to 2.5%. This material consisted of peripheral blood, taken in the third trimester of pregnancy. These receptors were obtained from a female donor with multiple sclerosis, enrolled in a pregnancy study. Each CDR3 is given with its conserved first and last residue. The order of the fields is D gene, CDR3 length, clone size, V gene, J gene, CDR3 DNA, CDR3 protein. D genes are given only for firm matches. Clone size is stated in some rows and not others, as once, few, many or a class when expanded.

D: TRBD1
length: 17
size: .
V: TRBV4-1
J: TRBJ1-3
DNA: TGCGCCAGCAGCCAAGAGACGGGCCAGGGGGCGGGAAACACCATATATTTT
CDR3: CASSQETGQGAGNTIYF

D: TRBD2
length: 17
size: .
V: TRBV7-9
J: TRBJ2-4
DNA: TGTGCCAGCAGCTTTCAACCTGTGAGGGAGGGCCTTAGCATTCAGTACTTC
CDR3: CASSFQPVREGLSIQYF

D: TRBD1
length: 19
size: .
V: TRBV11-1
J: TRBJ1-1
DNA: TGTGCCAGCAGCTTGTCGGGACAGGGTCGTCGGATGATGAACACTGAAGCTTTCTTT
CDR3: CASSLSGQGRRMMNTEAFF

D: .
length: 15
size: .
V: TRBV5-5
J: TRBJ1-2
DNA: TGTGCCAGCAGGTCGACTACAGGGTCCGCCGAGAGCTACACCTTC
CDR3: CASRSTTGSAESYTF

D: TRBD2
length: 15
size: .
V: TRBV5-4
J: TRBJ2-7
DNA: TGTGCCAGCAGCCCAGGGACTAGCGGGATTTACGAGCAGTACTTC
CDR3: CASSPGTSGIYEQYF

D: .
length: 14
size: few
V: TRBV7-3
J: TRBJ1-1
DNA: TGTGCCAGCAGCTCCGCCGGAACAGGAACTGAAGCTTTCTTT
CDR3: CASSSAGTGTEAFF

D: TRBD2
length: 15
size: .
V: TRBV5-8
J: TRBJ2-3
DNA: TGTGCCAGCTCGCCACTAGCGGGGACCACAGATACGCAGTATTTT
CDR3: CASSPLAGTTDTQYF

D: TRBD2
length: 15
size: .
V: TRBV6-5
J: TRBJ2-7
DNA: TGTGCCAGCAGTTACGGCTCTAGCGGGACTTACGAGCAGTACTTC
CDR3: CASSYGSSGTYEQYF

D: TRBD2
length: 17
size: .
V: TRBV9
J: TRBJ2-3
DNA: TGTGCCAGCAGCGGGGGGACTAGCGGGACTAGCACAGATACGCAGTATTTT
CDR3: CASSGGTSGTSTDTQYF

D: .
length: 16
size: .
V: TRBV6-5
J: TRBJ2-7
DNA: TGTGCCAGCAGTTACAGGGGGGAGGGCCTGGGCTACGAGCAGTACTTC
CDR3: CASSYRGEGLGYEQYF

D: .
length: 13
size: .
V: TRBV5-1
J: TRBJ1-1
DNA: TGCGCCAGCAGCCCCGAGAGTGGGCCTGAAGCTTTCTTT
CDR3: CASSPESGPEAFF

D: .
length: 12
size: .
V: TRBV7-9
J: TRBJ2-7
DNA: TGTGCCAGCAGCTACTTATCGGGGGAGCAGTACTTC
CDR3: CASSYLSGEQYF

D: .
length: 11
size: .
V: TRBV29-1
J: TRBJ1-1
DNA: TGCAGCGGTTCACCGAGCACTGAAGCTTTCTTT
CDR3: CSGSPSTEAFF

D: TRBD1
length: 14
size: once
V: TRBV11-2
J: TRBJ1-4
DNA: TGTGCCAGCAGCTTGACAGGGGCTAATGAAAAACTGTTTTTT
CDR3: CASSLTGANEKLFF

D: .
length: 14
size: .
V: TRBV10-3
J: TRBJ2-1
DNA: TGTGCCATCAGTGATTCCGGACAATACAATGAGCAGTTCTTC
CDR3: CAISDSGQYNEQFF

D: .
length: 15
size: .
V: TRBV5-6
J: TRBJ2-7
DNA: TGTGCCAGCAGCCCAAAGGGGACAACACTTGTCGAGCAGTACTTC
CDR3: CASSPKGTTLVEQYF